The 25 T cell receptor beta chains below all came from one sample that was sequenced in a study of cytomegalovirus exposure and HLA in healthy donors. In the PCR, 60 Vbeta and 13 Jbeta primers were used. Profiled with immunoSEQ multiplex PCR; TCRdb holds only in-frame clones, not every one. This sample has some 170,000 clones, with roughly 79% found just once. Input material: PBMCs. All receptors come from a woman in her fifties or sixties in good health and CMV-seronegative.

The chain recombines TRBV28 with TRBJ2-2; TRBD2 is a possible D gene (7 bases). The germline V and J ends were trimmed by 5 bases and 4 bases, with 23 bases remaining between them. Germline V gives CDR1 MDHEN, CDR2 SYDVKM. This CDR3 is 18 amino acids long. The CDR3 here is CASSLPRGGGPGTGELFF. The CDR3, as DNA: TGTGCCAGCAGTCTGCCGAGGGGGGGAGGGCCGGGCACCGGGGAGCTGTTTTTT.

The chain combines TRBV9 with TRBJ2-2; 8 bases are shared with TRBD1. The germline V gene has CDR1 SGDLS and CDR2 YYNGEE. The CDR3 covers 15 residues. Trimming took 4 bases from V and 3 from J; bases not matched to a gene: 5. The CDR3 loop reads CASSPQGQDTGELFF. The CDR3 region has the DNA TGTGCCAGCAGCCCCCAGGGACAGGACACCGGGGAGCTGTTTTTT.

The chain has TRBV18 and TRBJ2-7, with 7 bases fitting TRBD1. V lost 3 bases, J lost 3 bases, and 5 bases stayed unmatched. The CDR3 length is 14 residues. In germline, CDR1 is KGHSH, CDR2 LQKENI. The CDR3 is CASSPPGQIYEQYF. The CDR3 DNA reads TGTGCCAGCTCACCCCCGGGACAGATCTACGAGCAGTACTTC.

The chain is built from TRBV7-6 and TRBJ2-5; TRBD1 aligns across 8 bases. CDR3 size: 17 residues. CDR1 SGHVS and CDR2 FNYEAQ come from the germline V gene. After removal of 5 bases from V and 4 bases from J, the junction contained 15 bases not matched to a gene. The CDR3 nucleotides are TGTGCCAGCAGCACACCTGGGGACAGGCTAAAGGGAGAGACCCAGTACTTC. As protein: CASSTPGDRLKGETQYF.

This clone was picked up a small number of times. CDR3 region: CASSPGQPYGYTF. Written as DNA, the CDR3 is TGCGCCAGCAGTCCAGGACAACCCTATGGCTACACCTTC. The J gene is TRBJ1-2, the V gene TRBV4-3; D might be TRBD1 (5 bases). The CDR3 has 13 amino acids. V lost 6 bases and J lost 4, with 12 bases in between. The germline gives CDR1 LGHNA, CDR2 YSLEER.

This chain uses TRBV6-5 with TRBJ1-4; D remains unclear. Trimming shortened V by 5 bases and J by 2 bases, and 12 bases separated the two germline ends. Germline V gene lookup returns CDR1 MNHEY and CDR2 SVGAGI. The CDR3 is 15 amino acids. CDR3 nucleotide sequence: TGTGCCAGCAGTACCTCGAGAGGGACTAATGAAAAACTGTTTTTT. Amino acid sequence: CASSTSRGTNEKLFF.

The chain combines TRBV11-2 with TRBJ2-5; TRBD1 agrees at 7 bases. Germline-derived CDR1 and CDR2 are SGHAT and FQNNGV. V shed 6 bases and J 5 bases; nucleotides not matched to a gene: 6. The CDR3 has 13 residues. The CDR3: CASRRGGGETQYF. CDR3 coding DNA: TGTGCCAGCAGGAGAGGGGGCGGTGAGACCCAGTACTTC.

This clone has only one observation. The chain combines TRBV13 with TRBJ1-5; a weak D match, TRBD1 (5 bases). V was cut by 1 base and J by 4 bases, with 8 bases left in between. This CDR3 region has 14 residues. In germline, CDR1 is PRHDT, CDR2 FYEKMQ (reference sequence). CDR3 protein: CASSLEEGNQPQHF. CDR3 bases: TGTGCCAGCAGCTTAGAGGAGGGGAATCAGCCCCAGCATTTT.

The chain is built from TRBV6-6 and TRBJ1-5; D is unclear. The CDR3 contains 14 residues. Per the germline V gene, CDR1 is MNHNY and CDR2 is SVGAGI (reference sequence). V shed 6 bases and J shed 0 bases, with 9 bases lying between them. CDR3 coding DNA: TGTGCCAGCAGGCCGACATCTAGCAATCAGCCCCAGCATTTT. Its protein product is CASRPTSSNQPQHF.

This clone showed up just a few times. The rearrangement uses TRBV19 and TRBJ2-7, with 7 bases lining up with TRBD2. CDR1 and CDR2 (germline): LNHDA, SQIVND (reference sequence). This CDR3 spans 15 amino acids. Trimming at V came to 5 bases and at J to 2 bases, leaving 9 bases not matched to a gene. The CDR3 loop reads CASSSSAGPTYEQYF. CDR3 nucleotides: TGTGCCAGTAGTTCTTCAGCGGGACCGACCTACGAGCAGTACTTC.

The V and J genes are TRBV7-2 and TRBJ2-1; D is unresolved. The germline CDR1 and CDR2 sequences are SGHTA and FQGNSA. V lost 1 base and J lost 12, with 10 bases in between. The CDR3 loop spans 12 amino acids. This CDR3 reads CASSLGSSGQFF. CDR3 sequence (DNA): TGTGCCAGCAGCTTAGGATCCAGTGGGCAGTTCTTC.

The rearrangement links TRBV2 to TRBJ2-5, with D unresolved. The germline CDR1 and CDR2 sequences are SNHLY and FYNNEI. Trimming took off 6 bases at V and 5 bases at J, with 4 bases between the two ends. The length of the CDR3 is 10 residues. The CDR3 reads CASREETQYF. The CDR3 region has the DNA TGTGCCAGCAGGGAGGAGACCCAGTACTTC. The entire variable domain, with the rest obtained from reference TRBV2 and TRBJ2-5, is as follows: EPEVTQTPSHQVTQMGQEVILRCVPISNHLYFYWYRQILGQKVEFLVSFYNNEISEKSEIFDDQFSVERPDGSNFTLKIRSTKLEDSAMYFCASREETQYFGPGTRLLVL.

The gene calls are TRBV7-9 and TRBJ1-1; D might be TRBD1 (5 bases). V lost 3 bases to trimming and J lost 3 bases, with 11 bases between them. The CDR3 is 14 residues long. The germline gives CDR1 SEHNR, CDR2 FQNEAQ (reference sequence). The CDR3 reads CASSFYGGDTEAFF. DNA of the CDR3: TGTGCCAGCAGCTTTTACGGGGGGGACACTGAAGCTTTCTTT.

The rearrangement joins TRBV7-9 to TRBJ2-6; D is undetermined. The CDR3 is 15 amino acids. Germline CDR1 and CDR2: SEHNR and FQNEAQ (reference sequence). Trimming cost V 1 base and J 4 bases, with 8 bases left between them. As DNA, the CDR3 is TGTGCCAGCAGCTTAGGCAGATCCGGGGCCAACGTCCTGACTTTC. It encodes CASSLGRSGANVLTF.

This chain uses TRBV23-1 with TRBJ2-7; 7 bases map to TRBD1. TRBV23-1 falls under the ORF class, with uncertain function. V shed 2 bases and J 4 bases; nucleotides not matched to a gene: 11. CDR3 length: 16 amino acids. CDR3 DNA sequence: TGCGCCAGCAGTCAAACGAGAGACAGGGAGAAATACGAGCAGTACTTC. Residues: CASSQTRDREKYEQYF.

The CDR3 spells CASLGTGDGYTF. For the CDR3, the DNA is TGTGCCAGCCTGGGGACAGGGGATGGCTACACCTTC. The V call is TRBV28, the J call TRBJ1-2, with 10 nucleotides matching TRBD1. J gave up 6 bases and V 8 bases, and 3 bases lay outside the gene matches. The CDR3 length is 12 residues. Germline CDR1 MDHEN, CDR2 SYDVKM.

The chain combines TRBV19 with TRBJ1-5; 7 nucleotides line up with TRBD1. There are 14 residues in the CDR3. Trimming took 7 bases from V and 3 from J; bases not matched to a gene: 6. Germline V gives CDR1 LNHDA, CDR2 SQIVND (reference sequence). DNA of the CDR3: TGTGCCAGTATGGGGGACAGCGTCAATCAGCCCCAGCATTTT. Its translation is CASMGDSVNQPQHF.

This rearrangement joins TRBV6-6 to TRBJ1-4, with 9 bases fitting TRBD1. The CDR3 is 15 amino acids. From germline, CDR1 is MNHNY and CDR2 SVGAGI (reference sequence). V shed 6 bases, J shed 8 bases, and the junction held 10 bases outside the gene matches. The CDR3 loop is CASSRRGQGPEKLFF. CDR3 DNA: TGTGCCAGCAGCCGGCGGGGACAGGGCCCGGAAAAACTGTTTTTT.

The V gene is TRBV19, the J gene TRBJ2-3; D is ambiguous. This CDR3 region has 14 residues. Germline values: CDR1 LNHDA, CDR2 SQIVND (reference sequence). Between the trimmed V and J ends, which lost 1 base and 0 bases, there was a span of 5 bases. CDR3 sequence: CASSIGASTDTQYF. The CDR3 region has the DNA TGTGCCAGTAGTATAGGGGCTAGCACAGATACGCAGTATTTT.

The rearrangement uses TRBV6-5 and TRBJ2-7; 8 bases match TRBD2. The germline V gene has CDR1 MNHEY and CDR2 SVGAGI. V trimming: 6 bases; J trimming: 2 bases; junction bases outside the gene matches: 9. This CDR3 is 15 amino acids long. The CDR3 nucleotides read TGTGCCAGCAGCATTGGACTAGCCCTTCCCTACGAGCAGTACTTC. Amino acids: CASSIGLALPYEQYF.

As to this clone: Other DNA sequences of this sample code for an identical CDR3. This chain uses TRBV5-6 with TRBJ2-7; D may be TRBD1 (6 bases). Germline CDR1 is SGHDT and CDR2 is YYEEEE. The V and J ends lost 5 bases and 2 bases respectively, with 11 bases between them. CDR3 length: 13 amino acids. The CDR3 bases are TGTGCCAGCAGTACAGGGTTAACCTACGAGCAGTACTTC. Its translation: CASSTGLTYEQYF.

The chain carries TRBV6-1 and TRBJ1-6; 8 bases match TRBD1. The CDR3 is made up of 17 amino acids. Germline loops: CDR1 MNHNS, CDR2 SASEGT. The junction had 11 bases not matched to a gene; V was cut back by 0 bases and J by 10 bases. For the CDR3, the DNA is TGTGCCAGCAGTGAAGCGAGACAGGGGACAGGAGGGTCACCCCTCCACTTT. Translating it yields CASSEARQGTGGSPLHF.

V is TRBV5-4 and J is TRBJ1-2, with D maybe TRBD1 (5 bases). The V gene lost 3 bases and the J gene lost 8 bases, with 20 bases spanning the gap. Germline assignment: CDR1 SGHNT and CDR2 YYREEE (reference sequence). This CDR3 contains 15 residues. The CDR3 is CASSSGGTESWGYTF. The CDR3 region has the DNA TGTGCCAGCAGCTCTGGGGGGACCGAATCTTGGGGCTACACCTTC.

V usage is TRBV9 and J usage is TRBJ2-5, with TRBD2 matching 8 bases. Trimming cost V 2 bases and J 5 bases; bases outside gene matches: 11. The CDR3 has 16 amino acids. Germline lookup yields CDR1 SGDLS and CDR2 YYNGEE. The CDR3 DNA follows: TGTGCCAGCAGCGTGGTAACGGGGGGGCCCGTGGAGACCCAGTACTTC. It encodes CASSVVTGGPVETQYF.

In regard to this clone: One junction end does not reproduce the germline sequence, and a read error may be involved. This chain connects TRBV19 to TRBJ2-1, with TRBD1 matching over 9 bases. Germline CDR1 is LNHDA and CDR2 is SQIVND (reference sequence). This CDR3 contains 12 residues. The CDR3 nucleotides read TGTGCCAGTAGTACAACAGGGGGCGACCTGATCTTC. Its translation: CASSTTGGDLIF.